This is a list of T cell receptor beta chains from one sample in a study of blood T cell repertoires in COVID-19. Method: immunoSEQ multiplex PCR; TCRdb's copy keeps in-frame clones and lacks some. The sample lists about 31,000 clones; roughly nine tenths were seen once. The sequenced material came from peripheral blood. These receptors were collected from a human donor in a cohort sampled during active COVID-19. The CDR3 runs from the conserved cysteine through the conserved F or W. The D gene is left open where the match is weak. Expanded clones are given a class, and other clones once, few, many or no size at all.

j_call d_call v_call clone_size cdr3_aa cdr3_nt
TRBJ1-5 - TRBV7-9 - CASSSRGGNQPQHF TGTGCCAGCTCTAGCAGGGGAGGCAATCAGCCCCAGCATTTT
TRBJ1-1 - TRBV7-2 - CASSQPPVRQAEAFF TGTGCCAGCAGCCAACCCCCCGTTCGCCAGGCAGAAGCTTTCTTT
TRBJ2-1 - TRBV4-3 - CASSQGEYNEQFF TGCGCCAGCAGCCAAGGGGAGTACAATGAGCAGTTCTTC
TRBJ1-1 TRBD1 TRBV7-2 - CASSSGQGNTEAFF TGTGCCAGCAGCTCGGGACAGGGCAACACTGAAGCTTTCTTT
TRBJ2-1 TRBD1 TRBV25-1 - CASSPLGTGKVNEQFF TGTGCCAGCAGTCCCTTAGGGACAGGGAAGGTCAATGAGCAGTTCTTC
TRBJ2-1 - TRBV2 - CASSLDWLLVNNEQFF TGTGCCAGCAGTTTAGACTGGCTCCTCGTGAACAATGAGCAGTTCTTC
TRBJ2-5 - TRBV4-2 - CASSQDLVERETQYF TGTGCCAGCAGCCAAGATCTAGTAGAGCGAGAGACCCAGTACTTC
TRBJ2-4 TRBD2 TRBV4-1 - CASSQEPGLAGGWSKNIQYF TGCGCCAGCAGCCAAGAACCGGGACTAGCGGGGGGGTGGTCCAAAAACATTCAGTACTTC
TRBJ2-1 - TRBV19 - CASSPSFDEQFF TGTGCCAGTAGTCCGTCCTTCGATGAGCAGTTCTTC
TRBJ2-3 - TRBV5-4 once CASSLGRSAGTDTQYF TGTGCCAGCAGCTTAGGCAGGTCGGCCGGCACAGATACGCAGTATTTT
TRBJ1-5 TRBD1 TRBV13 few CASSLTGSNQPQHF TGTGCCAGCAGCCTGACAGGGAGCAATCAGCCCCAGCATTTT
TRBJ2-1 - TRBV19 - CASSWEGERYNEQFF TGTGCCAGTAGTTGGGAGGGGGAGCGGTACAATGAGCAGTTCTTC
TRBJ1-1 - TRBV6-6 - CASSLSIPEAFF TGTGCCAGCAGTTTGAGTATCCCTGAAGCTTTCTTT
TRBJ1-1 TRBD1 TRBV5-1 - CASSLAPGGQTEAFF TGCGCCAGCAGCTTGGCTCCAGGGGGCCAAACTGAAGCTTTCTTT
TRBJ2-1 - TRBV14 - CASSSGWAYNEQFF TGTGCCAGCAGCTCGGGGTGGGCCTACAATGAGCAGTTCTTC
TRBJ1-4 TRBD1 TRBV6-4 - CASNFLDGTGGGLGEKLFF TGTGCCAGCAATTTTTTAGATGGGACAGGGGGCGGATTAGGTGAAAAACTGTTTTTT
TRBJ2-3 - TRBV7-9 - CASSLSGGGVDTQYF TGTGCCAGCAGCCTTAGCGGCGGCGGGGTAGATACGCAGTATTTT
TRBJ2-2 - TRBV5-6 - CASSSWNTGELFF TGTGCCAGCAGCTCCTGGAACACCGGGGAGCTGTTTTTT
TRBJ2-2 TRBD2 TRBV6-4 - CASSDSREGSGELFF TGTGCCAGCAGTGACTCGCGGGAGGGCTCCGGGGAGCTGTTTTTT
TRBJ1-1 TRBD1 TRBV6-5 - CASSSRGPEAFF TGTGCCAGCAGTTCCAGGGGGCCTGAAGCTTTCTTT
TRBJ1-2 - TRBV15 - CATSRDRVPSSF TGTGCCACCAGCAGAGACAGGGTCCCTTCGTCCTTC
TRBJ1-5 - TRBV28 - CASRQLSEPQHF TGTGCCAGCAGACAGCTATCGGAGCCCCAGCATTTT
TRBJ1-2 TRBD1 TRBV30 - CAWILRDRGYGYTF TGTGCCTGGATCCTCCGGGACAGGGGCTATGGCTACACCTTC
TRBJ1-1 - TRBV29-1 - CSVEAGQAFF TGCAGCGTGGAAGCAGGGCAGGCTTTCTTT
TRBJ2-1 TRBD2 TRBV24-1 few CATSDPSREGRDEQFF TGTGCCACCAGTGACCCCTCGCGGGAGGGCCGAGATGAGCAGTTCTTC
TRBJ1-2 - TRBV19 - CASRRLSENYGYTF TGTGCCAGTAGACGTCTCAGCGAAAACTATGGCTACACCTTC
TRBJ2-3 - TRBV10-3 - CAVRGGTDTQYF TGTGCCGTCAGGGGGGGTACAGATACGCAGTATTTT
TRBJ1-3 - TRBV6-5 - CASKGVGNTIYF TGTGCCAGCAAGGGGGTGGGGAACACCATATATTTT
TRBJ2-1 - TRBV27 - CASSLVGTHSNEQFF TGTGCCAGCAGTTTAGTCGGGACACACTCCAATGAGCAGTTCTTC
TRBJ1-2 - TRBV24-1 - CATSDRDIAWYGYTF TGTGCCACCAGTGATCGGGACATCGCCTGGTATGGCTACACCTTC
TRBJ2-5 - TRBV12-3/TRBV12-4 - CASRPGAGTQYF TGTGCCAGCCGCCCGGGCGCGGGGACCCAGTACTTC
TRBJ1-2 - TRBV10-3 - CAISELRERNTF TGTGCCATCAGTGAGTTAAGGGAGAGAAACACCTTC
TRBJ2-2 - TRBV7-9 - CASSLGASSTGELFF TGTGCCAGCAGCTTAGGGGCTAGCAGCACCGGGGAGCTGTTTTTT
TRBJ1-2 TRBD1 TRBV12-3/TRBV12-4 - CASNEGAGGYTF TGTGCCAGCAACGAGGGGGCGGGTGGCTACACCTTC
TRBJ2-2 TRBD1 TRBV5-1 - CASSLQGAGTGELFF TGCGCCAGCAGTTTACAGGGGGCGGGCACCGGGGAGCTGTTTTTT
TRBJ1-6 - TRBV28 few CASSFPGNNSPLHF TGTGCCAGCAGTTTTCCGGGGAATAATTCACCCCTCCACTTT
TRBJ1-6 TRBD1 TRBV2 - CASSEGQERPPLHF TGTGCCAGCAGTGAGGGACAGGAAAGGCCACCCCTCCACTTT
TRBJ2-1 - TRBV5-5 - CASSLKALLHNEQFF TGTGCCAGCAGCTTGAAAGCGCTCCTCCACAATGAGCAGTTCTTC
TRBJ2-2 TRBD1 TRBV25-1 few CASSESETGGVGELFF TGTGCCAGCAGTGAATCAGAGACAGGGGGCGTCGGGGAGCTGTTTTTT
TRBJ1-1 - TRBV19 - CASSISGGEAFF TGTGCCAGTAGTATTTCCGGGGGTGAAGCTTTCTTT
TRBJ1-6 TRBD1 TRBV5-4 - CASSLENRGSPLHF TGTGCCAGCAGCTTGGAAAACAGGGGTTCACCCCTCCACTTT
TRBJ2-3 - TRBV7-3 - CASSLRERAGDTQYF TGTGCCAGCAGCTTAAGGGAGCGGGCAGGGGATACGCAGTATTTT
TRBJ2-5 TRBD2 TRBV4-2 - CASSQEGLAGGTQYF TGTGCCAGCAGCCAAGAGGGGCTAGCGGGAGGGACCCAGTACTTC
TRBJ2-2 TRBD1 TRBV11-3 - CASSADRALGELFF TGTGCCAGCAGCGCAGACAGGGCCCTCGGGGAGCTGTTTTTT
TRBJ1-2 - TRBV25-1 - CASSDPYGYTF TGTGCCAGCAGTGACCCTTATGGCTACACCTTC
TRBJ1-3 TRBD1 TRBV6-1 - CASSGLDRGLRVTIYF TGTGCCAGCAGTGGCCTGGACAGGGGCCTCAGGGTAACCATATATTTT
TRBJ1-1 TRBD1 TRBV6-5 - CASSSWDSMNTEAFF TGTGCCAGCAGTTCCTGGGACAGTATGAACACTGAAGCTTTCTTT
TRBJ1-3 - TRBV7-9 - CASRKGSGNTIYF TGTGCCAGCCGGAAAGGGAGCGGAAACACCATATATTTT
TRBJ2-3 - TRBV12-3/TRBV12-4 - CASSFGNGAQYF TGTGCCAGCAGTTTCGGCAACGGGGCGCAGTATTTT
TRBJ1-2 - TRBV27 - CASSFRSDYGYTF TGTGCCAGCAGTTTCCGGTCGGACTATGGCTACACCTTC
TRBJ1-6 - TRBV6-5 - CASSYPRSPLHF TGTGCCAGCAGTTACCCCAGGTCACCCCTCCACTTT
TRBJ1-1 - TRBV18 - CASSPGAALNTEAFF TGTGCCAGCTCACCAGGGGCGGCGTTGAACACTGAAGCTTTCTTT
TRBJ1-1 - TRBV5-3 - CARSGRRAGNTEAFF TGTGCCAGAAGCGGGCGGAGGGCGGGGAACACTGAAGCTTTCTTT
TRBJ2-1 TRBD2 TRBV11-1 - CASSLDRGTSEQFF TGTGCCAGCAGCTTAGATCGTGGGACTAGTGAGCAGTTCTTC
TRBJ1-2 TRBD1 TRBV19 - CASSGQGASNYGYTF TGTGCCAGTAGTGGACAGGGAGCCTCTAACTATGGCTACACCTTC